One T cell receptor beta chain is described in this entry. The protocol was immunoSEQ multiplex PCR, while the TCRdb copy is restricted to in-frame clones and leaves out a portion. The sample has 200,000 to 250,000 clones, roughly 90% seen once. This record belongs to a study of blood T cell repertoires in COVID-19. The sequenced sample was PBMCs or T cells enriched from blood (not recorded which). The TCR sequence derives from a woman aged 45-65 years in a cohort exposed to, infected with or recovered from COVID-19 (not recorded which).

CDR3 nucleotides: TGTGCCAGCAGGCCGGGACAGGGGGTGAATTCACCCCTCCACTTT. This sequence encodes CASRPGQGVNSPLHF. The chain carries TRBV6-4 and TRBJ1-6; 11 nucleotides align to TRBD1. Unmatched junction bases numbered 5, after V lost 6 bases and J lost 7 bases. The germline V gene encodes CDR1 MRHNA and CDR2 SNTAGT. The length of the CDR3 is 15 residues.